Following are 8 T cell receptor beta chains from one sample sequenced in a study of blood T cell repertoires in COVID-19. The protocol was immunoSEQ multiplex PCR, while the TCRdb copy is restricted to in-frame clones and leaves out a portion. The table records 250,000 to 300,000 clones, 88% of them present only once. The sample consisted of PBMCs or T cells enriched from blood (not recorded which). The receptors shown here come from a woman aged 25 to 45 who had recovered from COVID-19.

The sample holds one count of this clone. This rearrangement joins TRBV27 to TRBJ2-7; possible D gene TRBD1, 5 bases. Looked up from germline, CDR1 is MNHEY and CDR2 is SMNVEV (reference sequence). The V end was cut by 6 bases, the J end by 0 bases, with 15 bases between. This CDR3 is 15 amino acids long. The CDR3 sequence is CASRPSRQSSYEQYF. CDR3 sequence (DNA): TGTGCCAGCAGGCCCTCCCGACAGAGCTCCTACGAGCAGTACTTC.

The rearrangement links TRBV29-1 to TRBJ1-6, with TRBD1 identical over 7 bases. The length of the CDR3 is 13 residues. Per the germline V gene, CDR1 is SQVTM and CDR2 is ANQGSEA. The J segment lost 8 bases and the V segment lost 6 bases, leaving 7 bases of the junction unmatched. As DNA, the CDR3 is TGCAGCGTGAGACAGGGCTGGGATTCACCCCTCCACTTT. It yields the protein CSVRQGWDSPLHF.

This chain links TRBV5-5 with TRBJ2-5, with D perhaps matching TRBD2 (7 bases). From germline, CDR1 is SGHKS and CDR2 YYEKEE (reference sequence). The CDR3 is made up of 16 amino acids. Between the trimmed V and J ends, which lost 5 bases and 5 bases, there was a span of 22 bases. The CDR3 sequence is CASRPIGGGPVETQYF. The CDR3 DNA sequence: TGTGCCAGCAGACCTATAGGGGGAGGGCCTGTTGAGACCCAGTACTTC.

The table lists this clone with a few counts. CDR3 residues: CASSIDSSYNSPLHF. CDR3 bases: TGTGCCAGCAGTATAGACAGCTCCTATAATTCACCCCTCCACTTT. V gene TRBV28 combines with J gene TRBJ1-6; possibly TRBD1 for D (5 bases). The CDR3 length is 15 residues. The germline V and J ends were trimmed by 5 bases and 0 bases, with 8 bases remaining between them. CDR1 is MDHEN and CDR2 is SYDVKM in the germline V gene.

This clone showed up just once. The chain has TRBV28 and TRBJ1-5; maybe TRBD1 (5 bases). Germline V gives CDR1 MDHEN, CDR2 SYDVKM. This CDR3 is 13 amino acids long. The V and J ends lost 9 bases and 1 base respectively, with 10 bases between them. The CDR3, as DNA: TGTGCCAGTGCGGGGCCCAGCAATCAGCCCCAGCATTTT. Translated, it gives CASAGPSNQPQHF.

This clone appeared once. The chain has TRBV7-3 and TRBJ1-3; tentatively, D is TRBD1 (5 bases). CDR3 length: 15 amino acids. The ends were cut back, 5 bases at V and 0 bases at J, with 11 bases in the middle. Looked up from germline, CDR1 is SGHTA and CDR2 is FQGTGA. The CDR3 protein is CASSTGLTSGNTIYF. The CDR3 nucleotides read TGTGCCAGCAGCACGGGACTGACCTCTGGAAACACCATATATTTT. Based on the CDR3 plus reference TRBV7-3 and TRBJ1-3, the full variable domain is GAGVSQTPSNKVTEKGKYVELRCDPISGHTALYWYRQSLGQGPEFLIYFQGTGAADDSGLPNDRFFAVRPEGSVSTLKIQRTERGDSAVYLCASSTGLTSGNTIYFGEGSWLTVV.

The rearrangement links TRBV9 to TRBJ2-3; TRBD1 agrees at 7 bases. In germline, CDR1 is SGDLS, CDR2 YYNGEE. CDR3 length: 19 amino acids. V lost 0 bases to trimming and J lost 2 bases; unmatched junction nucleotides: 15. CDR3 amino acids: CASSVAPGSGQVLTDTQYF. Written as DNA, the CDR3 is TGTGCCAGCAGCGTAGCCCCTGGATCCGGACAGGTTCTCACAGATACGCAGTATTTT.

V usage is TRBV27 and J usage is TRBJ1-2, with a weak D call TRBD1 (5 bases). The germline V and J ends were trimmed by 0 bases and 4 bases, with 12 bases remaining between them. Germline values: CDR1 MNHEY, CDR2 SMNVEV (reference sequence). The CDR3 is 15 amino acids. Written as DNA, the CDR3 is TGTGCCAGCAGTTTATCGGGCGGGGGAAGCTATGGCTACACCTTC. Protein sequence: CASSLSGGGSYGYTF.